What follows describes a single TCR beta chain. What it binds is unknown. The germline gives CDR1 GTSNPN, CDR2 SVGIG (reference sequence). The CDR3 has 18 amino acids. Trimming removed 8 bases from V and 3 bases from J; junction bases left unmatched: 15. The entirety of the isolated RNA underwent reverse transcription, so expressed TCRB transcripts were sequenced. Assay: immunoSEQ multiplex PCR; the TCRdb copy retains only in-frame clones and omits some. The sample yields roughly 240,000 clones, 55% to 70% seen once. This entry is derived from a study of beta chain features in type 1 diabetes. Study-wide findings and caveats: For Type 1 diabetes patients, all four CD4+ subsets carried TCRB CDR3s that were moderately but significantly shorter.

Without exception, sorted populations had purity beyond 95%. This chain connects TRBV30 to TRBJ2-1; 14 positions match TRBD2. The sequence derives from a man under 40 in good health. Sequences were obtained from naive CD4+ T cells from blood. CDR3 sequence reads: CATDRLTSGRGIYNEQFF. The CDR3 DNA reads as TGTGCCACCGACCGGCTGACTAGCGGGAGGGGGATCTACAATGAGCAGTTCTTC.